These 20 T cell receptor beta chains originate from one sample sequenced in a study of regulatory and conventional T cells in RAG deficiency. TCRdb's copy holds only in-frame clones and misses some; the assay was immunoSEQ multiplex PCR. Altogether fewer than 40,000 clones are present, about 96% being singletons, with the ten largest covering 0.35% to 0.4%. The sorted conventional CD4+ T cells were CD25-low and CD127-high, with genomic DNA sequenced. The data also belong to a second study, concerning regulatory T cells. That work states: Amplification used 52 TRBV primers and 13 TRBJ primers.

The source material was CD25- CD4+ T cells sorted from blood. The source is a human donor in good health.

The chain is built from TRBV6-1 and TRBJ1-2; D is unresolved. This CDR3 region has 12 residues. Germline V lookup: CDR1 MNHNS, CDR2 SASEGT. V lost 5 bases and J lost 4, with 8 bases in between. CDR3 in DNA: TGTGCCAGCAGTCAAGGCGTCTATGGCTACACCTTC. This codes for CASSQGVYGYTF.

V and J are TRBV2 and TRBJ1-6, with 7 bases lining up with TRBD1. The CDR3 totals 16 residues. The trim removed 4 bases at V and 0 bases at J, leaving 3 bases unmatched. Germline V gene lookup returns CDR1 SNHLY and CDR2 FYNNEI. The CDR3 sequence: CASSGAGGSYNSPLHF. DNA for the CDR3: TGTGCCAGCAGTGGCGCAGGGGGCTCCTATAATTCACCCCTCCACTTT.

The chain recombines TRBV6-5 with TRBJ1-5, with D uncertain. Trimming stripped 0 bases from V and 1 base from J, with 10 bases between. The V gene's germline CDR1 is MNHEY and CDR2 SVGAGI. The CDR3 loop spans 16 amino acids. CDR3 coding DNA: TGTGCCAGCAGTTACTCTCGAGGGAGAAGCAATCAGCCCCAGCATTTT. It is translated as CASSYSRGRSNQPQHF.

The V and J genes are TRBV5-1 and TRBJ1-1, with TRBD1 as a possible D gene (6 bases). V lost 4 bases to trimming and J lost 4 bases, with 8 bases between them. This CDR3 region has 12 residues. Germline V gene lookup returns CDR1 SGHRS and CDR2 YFSETQ. Written as DNA, the CDR3 is TGCGCCAGCAGCCGCAGGGGCACTGAAGCTTTCTTT. It is translated as CASSRRGTEAFF.

The V and J genes are TRBV5-5 and TRBJ2-1; D ambiguous. This CDR3 is built from 11 residues. Germline loops: CDR1 SGHKS, CDR2 YYEKEE (reference sequence). V shed 4 bases and J shed 7 bases, with 6 bases lying between them. The CDR3, as DNA: TGTGCCAGCAGCCCCAGTAATGAGCAGTTCTTC. Translated: CASSPSNEQFF.

This clone has only one observation. The V and J genes are TRBV9 and TRBJ2-7; 7 bases fit TRBD2. CDR1 and CDR2 (germline): SGDLS, YYNGEE. The length of the CDR3 is 16 residues. V was pared by 0 bases and J by 5 bases, with 11 bases of the junction left unmatched. The CDR3 is CASSVGGRDPHHEQYF. In DNA form, the CDR3 reads TGTGCCAGCAGCGTAGGAGGGAGGGACCCCCATCACGAGCAGTACTTC.

This chain uses TRBV2 with TRBJ2-2, with D possibly TRBD2 on 5 matching bases. The CDR3 contains 13 residues. Trimming took off 8 bases at V and 6 bases at J, with 13 bases between the two ends. Germline CDR1 is SNHLY and CDR2 is FYNNEI. The CDR3 bases are TGTGCCAGCCGACTATCCCCGTCCGGGGAGCTGTTTTTT. Its translation is CASRLSPSGELFF.

This chain uses TRBV19 with TRBJ2-1, with D possibly being TRBD2 (5 bases). Germline V CDR1 and CDR2: LNHDA, SQIVND (reference sequence). The CDR3 is made up of 15 amino acids. Trimming cost V 7 bases and J 8 bases, with 21 bases left between them. The CDR3 loop is CASNPASRLSDEQFF. The CDR3 DNA is TGTGCCAGTAACCCAGCTTCCAGACTAAGCGATGAGCAGTTCTTC.

The chain carries TRBV4-1 and TRBJ1-5; D is possibly TRBD1 (6 bases). The CDR3 runs to 16 residues. Germline CDR1 is MGHRA and CDR2 is YSYEKL. Trimming removed 0 bases at V and 6 bases at J, with 15 bases between. The CDR3 DNA reads TGCGCCAGCAGCCAAGAGGGGCTCAGGGGTGGTCAGCCCCAGCATTTT. Translation: CASSQEGLRGGQPQHF.

V usage is TRBV2 and J usage is TRBJ2-3, with 10 bases lining up with TRBD1. Germline V CDR1 and CDR2: SNHLY, FYNNEI. V gave up 7 bases and J gave up 2 bases; unmatched junction bases: 6. The CDR3 has 15 amino acids. The CDR3 is CASTTGQGITDTQYF. CDR3 coding DNA: TGTGCCAGCACCACGGGACAGGGGATCACAGATACGCAGTATTTT.

The chain links TRBV27 to TRBJ1-2; D unresolved. Germline CDR1 is MNHEY and CDR2 is SMNVEV (reference sequence). The CDR3 covers 14 residues. V was pared by 2 bases and J by 4 bases, with 11 bases between. The CDR3 sequence: CASSLDPRGYGYTF. DNA of the CDR3: TGTGCCAGCAGTTTAGACCCGCGGGGCTATGGCTACACCTTC.

The chain employs TRBV7-3 and TRBJ1-2; TRBD1 aligns across 7 bases. The CDR3 length is 13 residues. Germline V gene data show CDR1 as SGHTA and CDR2 as FQGTGA. Trimming took 2 bases from V and 6 from J; bases not matched to a gene: 3. The CDR3 coding sequence is TGTGCCAGCAGCTTAGACAGGGAGGATGGCTACACCTTC. Its translation is CASSLDREDGYTF.

The chain employs TRBV5-1 and TRBJ2-1, with D possibly TRBD2 on 5 matching bases. Germline assignment: CDR1 SGHRS and CDR2 YFSETQ. The CDR3 consists of 15 residues. The V end was cut by 2 bases, the J end by 6 bases, with 15 bases between. Here the CDR3 reads CASSFGRVLGNEQFF. The CDR3 region has the DNA TGCGCCAGCAGCTTCGGGCGGGTACTGGGCAATGAGCAGTTCTTC.

This chain connects TRBV27 to TRBJ1-5, with D maybe TRBD1 (5 bases). V dropped 5 bases and J dropped 7 bases, with 15 bases sitting between them. Germline V gene lookup returns CDR1 MNHEY and CDR2 SMNVEV (reference sequence). The CDR3 covers 14 residues. DNA of the CDR3: TGTGCCAGCAGTCCTCGGCGGGGGGAACAGCCCCAGCATTTT. As protein: CASSPRRGEQPQHF.

J is TRBJ2-7 and V is TRBV15; 11 bases map to TRBD2. J gave up 4 bases and V 3 bases, and 8 bases lay outside the gene matches. Per the germline V gene, CDR1 is LNHNV and CDR2 is YYDKDF (reference sequence). CDR3 length equals 16 residues. CDR3 bases: TGTGCCACCAGCAGGATACGGACTAGCGGGCCGTACGAGCAGTACTTC. Translated: CATSRIRTSGPYEQYF. Full variable domain (remainder filled in from reference TRBV15 and TRBJ2-7): DAMVIQNPRYQVTQFGKPVTLSCSQTLNHNVMYWYQQKSSQAPKLLFHYYDKDFNNEADTPDNFQSRRPNTSFCFLDIRSPGLGDTAMYLCATSRIRTSGPYEQYFGPGTRLTVT.

This chain uses TRBV4-3 with TRBJ1-1; D is perhaps TRBD1 (6 bases). Germline lookup yields CDR1 LGHNA and CDR2 YSLEER. The CDR3 is 15 residues long. V was trimmed by 0 bases and J by 11 bases, leaving 19 bases between them. In nucleotides, the CDR3 is TGCGCCAGCAGCCAAGACCATCCGGGGCAGGGGAAGGCTTTCTTT. As protein: CASSQDHPGQGKAFF.

V and J are TRBV29-1 and TRBJ1-4; possible D gene TRBD1, 5 bases. Germline V gene data show CDR1 as SQVTM and CDR2 as ANQGSEA. V lost 7 bases and J 7 bases, leaving 22 bases between the germline ends. CDR3 size: 15 residues. This CDR3 is CSASPAGGGGEKLFF. CDR3 sequence (DNA): TGCAGCGCCTCCCCCGCGGGCGGGGGTGGTGAAAAACTGTTTTTT. The full variable domain, completed using reference TRBV29-1 and TRBJ1-4, is SAVISQKPSRDICQRGTSLTIQCQVDSQVTMMFWYRQQPGQSLTLIATANQGSEATYESGFVIDKFPISRPNLTFSTLTVSNMSPEDSSIYLCSASPAGGGGEKLFFGSGTQLSVL.

The rearrangement links TRBV10-3 to TRBJ1-6; 8 bases fit TRBD1. CDR3 length equals 15 residues. J gave up 7 bases and V 3 bases, and 5 bases lay outside the gene matches. The V gene's germline CDR1 is ENHRY and CDR2 SYGVKD. CDR3 amino acids: CAISDATGDNSPLHF. The CDR3 coding sequence is TGTGCCATCAGTGACGCGACAGGGGACAATTCACCCCTCCACTTT.

The rearrangement links TRBV12-5 to TRBJ2-5; TRBD2 aligns across 9 bases. V shed 2 bases and J 5 bases; nucleotides not matched to a gene: 3. Germline V gives CDR1 LGHNT, CDR2 FRNRAP. The CDR3 has 14 residues. CDR3 DNA: TGTGCTAGTGGTTTGAGCGGGAGGTATGAGACCCAGTACTTC. It yields the protein CASGLSGRYETQYF. Full variable domain (remainder filled in from reference TRBV12-5 and TRBJ2-5): DARVTQTPRHKVTEMGQEVTMRCQPILGHNTVFWYRQTMMQGLELLAYFRNRAPLDDSGMPKDRFSAEMPDATLATLKIQPSEPRDSAVYFCASGLSGRYETQYFGPGTRLLVL.

The chain links TRBV5-8 to TRBJ2-1, with 14 bases identical to TRBD2. The CDR3 consists of 16 residues. The germline CDR1 and CDR2 sequences are SGHTS and YDEGEE. V was clipped by 4 bases and J by 3 bases; unmatched bases: 3. CDR3 bases: TGTGCCAGCAGCCCGGGACTAGCGGGGGACTACAATGAGCAGTTCTTC. Its protein is CASSPGLAGDYNEQFF.